In its sample, the clone carrying this TCR beta chain was seen many times. Unique molecular identifiers were built into the TCRbeta library. In TCRdb, the PCR reads were re-called with MiXCR into one record per CDR3 protein. Among approximately 650,000 distinct CDR3 sequences listed, less than 15% were seen once. These data come from a study of T-cell reconstitution after alpha-beta-depleted transplantation in children. The TCR comes from a girl between 2 and 10 years old with congenital amegakaryocytic thrombocytopenia, due to receive a stem cell transplant. The specimen comprised PBMCs, sampled before TCRalphabeta/CD19-depleted stem cell transplant.

CDR3 in amino acids: CSARDWAGEETQYF. CDR3 in DNA: TGCAGTGCTAGAGATTGGGCAGGGGAAGAGACCCAGTACTTC. This chain connects TRBV20-1 to TRBJ2-5, with D possibly TRBD1 on 6 matching bases. Germline V gives CDR1 DFQATT, CDR2 SNEGSKA (reference sequence). Trimming stripped 0 bases from V and 3 bases from J, with 11 bases between. The CDR3 extends over 14 amino acids.